This TCR beta chain originates from a study of shared clonotypes between healthy human individuals. Notes on the study in general: Clonotype sharing among the donors was expected to vary with sequencing depth. The low donor count limited represented genetic and exposure-history diversity. The authors sampled blood alone, and tissue repertoires likely differ.

Method: immunoSEQ multiplex PCR; TCRdb's copy keeps in-frame clones and lacks some. Of hundreds of thousands of clones in the sample, approximately 96% are singletons; the top ten hold around 0.12%. Germline V gene sequence: CDR1 KGHSY, CDR2 FQNENV. The CDR3 covers 17 residues. V lost 1 base and J lost 9, with 22 bases in between. CD45RO-negative, CCR7-selected cells formed the naive CD8 fraction, which excluded terminally differentiated effector memory CD45RA+ cells. Of note for this clone: Its antigen is unidentified.

This chain connects TRBV16 to TRBJ2-1; D assignment may be TRBD1 or TRBD2 (5 bases each). This receptor was taken from a woman in her 30s in good health. The sequencing sample was made of naive CD8+ T cells sorted from blood. The CDR3 region is CASSQWGSRVGKSEQFF. DNA of the CDR3: TGTGCCAGCAGCCAATGGGGGTCGCGTGTAGGTAAAAGTGAGCAGTTCTTC.